This is a list of T cell receptor beta chains from one sample in a study of blood T cell repertoires in COVID-19. Data came from immunoSEQ multiplex PCR; TCRdb stores just in-frame clones and leaves some out. The table shows about 110,000 clones, with approximately 79% occurring only once. The sample consisted of peripheral blood. These receptors were collected from a woman older than 75 with active or convalescent COVID-19. The CDR3 runs from the conserved cysteine through the conserved F or W. D genes are given only for firm matches. Expanded clones get a size class; other rows say once, few or many, or leave the size out.

-,TRBJ2-3,TRBD2,TRBV4-2,TGTGCCAGCAGCCAAGATTGGACTAGCGGGTATCTTAGCACAGATACGCAGTATTTT,CASSQDWTSGYLSTDTQYF
-,TRBJ2-3,-,TRBV6-5,TGTGCCAGCAATTGGAGGAACACAGATACGCAGTATTTT,CASNWRNTDTQYF
-,TRBJ1-5,-,TRBV7-2,TGTGCCAGCAGCTTAGACTCTCAGGGTAGCAATCAGCCCCAGCATTTT,CASSLDSQGSNQPQHF
once,TRBJ2-1,TRBD2,TRBV5-4,TGTGCCAGCAGCTTGAGAGCGGGAGTTGCCGATGAGCAGTTCTTC,CASSLRAGVADEQFF
-,TRBJ2-2,TRBD2,TRBV7-3,TGTGCCAGCAGCCTCCGACTAGCGGGATTCCCCGGGGAGCTGTTTTTT,CASSLRLAGFPGELFF
-,TRBJ1-4,TRBD1,TRBV2,TGTGCCAGCACCGGACAGGGAAGGGCAACTAATGAAAAACTGTTTTTT,CASTGQGRATNEKLFF
-,TRBJ1-5,-,TRBV28,TGTGCCAGCAGTTTCCTAGGGGGGGGTGACAATCAGCCCCAGCATTTT,CASSFLGGGDNQPQHF
-,TRBJ2-7,-,TRBV4-1,TGCGCCAGCAGCCAAGATGGTTCCAGCGGTTGGTCCTACGAGCAGTACTTC,CASSQDGSSGWSYEQYF
few,TRBJ2-2,TRBD1,TRBV7-6,TGTGCCAGCAGCTTAAGGATGAGGACAGGGCCAACCGGGGAGCTGTTTTTT,CASSLRMRTGPTGELFF
-,TRBJ1-3,TRBD1,TRBV27,TGTGCCAGCAGTTTAACCCTGGGGACAGCCTCTGGAAACACCATATATTTT,CASSLTLGTASGNTIYF
-,TRBJ2-2,TRBD1,TRBV4-3,TGCGCCAGCAGCCCCCGGGACAGAGACACCGGGGAGCTGTTTTTT,CASSPRDRDTGELFF
-,TRBJ1-2,-,TRBV4-1,TGCGCCAGCAGCCCGGGTGTTATCTATGGCTACACCTTC,CASSPGVIYGYTF
-,TRBJ2-2,-,TRBV4-2,TGTGCCAGCAGCGCGCTAGGAGGGGAGGACACCGGGGAGCTGTTTTTT,CASSALGGEDTGELFF
-,TRBJ2-3,TRBD1,TRBV6-4,TGTGCCAGCAGTGACTCGGGACAGGGGGCAGATACGCAGTATTTT,CASSDSGQGADTQYF
-,TRBJ2-3,TRBD2,TRBV9,TGTGCCAGCAGCCCCAGACTAGCGGGAGGGCCGAATACGCAGTATTTT,CASSPRLAGGPNTQYF
-,TRBJ1-2,TRBD1,TRBV11-2,TGTGCCAGCAGCGGAGCTAGCCGGACAGGCAACTATGGCTACACCTTC,CASSGASRTGNYGYTF
-,TRBJ2-2,-,TRBV28,TGTGCCAGCAGTTTCTACACCGGGGAGCTGTTTTTT,CASSFYTGELFF
-,TRBJ1-5,-,TRBV27,TGTGCCGGGGGGGACGACAGCTCTTATAGCAATCAGCCCCAGCATTTT,CAGGDDSSYSNQPQHF
-,TRBJ2-1,-,TRBV10-3,TGTGCCATCAGTGAGCTCCGATTGCCGAGTGAGCAGTTCTTC,CAISELRLPSEQFF
-,TRBJ1-2,-,TRBV5-4,TGTGCCAGCAGCCCGGCCGCGGCACGGGATTATGGCTACACCTTC,CASSPAAARDYGYTF
-,TRBJ1-2,-,TRBV11-2,TGTGCCAGCAGCTTAGACCCGACAGCGTCTGTCTACACCTTC,CASSLDPTASVYTF
-,TRBJ1-1,-,TRBV19,TGTGCCAGTAGTAGGCTCAGGGTCCAAGCTTTCTTT,CASSRLRVQAFF
few,TRBJ2-7,TRBD1,TRBV3-1/TRBV3-2,TGTGCCAGCAGCCATTTACCAGGGGGCTCCTACGAGCAGTACTTC,CASSHLPGGSYEQYF
-,TRBJ2-2,-,TRBV10-3,TGTGCCACCACCGGGAGCTCCGGGGAGCTGTTTTTT,CATTGSSGELFF
-,TRBJ1-5,-,TRBV19,TGTGCCAGTAGTATTACGACAGCTAATCAGCCCCAGCATTTT,CASSITTANQPQHF
-,TRBJ2-7,TRBD1,TRBV5-3,TGTGCCAGAAGCGGGGGACAGGCGAGCTCCTACGAGCAGTACTTC,CARSGGQASSYEQYF
-,TRBJ2-2,-,TRBV24-1,TGTGCCACCAGTGACCAACAGGGAAGGTACACCGGGGAGCTGTTTTTT,CATSDQQGRYTGELFF
-,TRBJ2-7,-,TRBV3-1/TRBV3-2,TGTGCCAGCAGCCCCCGCTCAGGGCGAACTTCCTACGAGCAGTACTTC,CASSPRSGRTSYEQYF
-,TRBJ2-7,TRBD2,TRBV29-1,TGCAGCGTTTCTCACTATGCTCGGGGGGACCTCAAATACGAGCAGTACTTC,CSVSHYARGDLKYEQYF
-,TRBJ2-1,TRBD2,TRBV14,TGTGCCAGCAGCCAAGAATGGAGGACTAGCGACAATGAGCAGTTCTTC,CASSQEWRTSDNEQFF
-,TRBJ2-3,TRBD2,TRBV5-1,TGCGCCAGCAGCTTGGATGGGACTAGTGCAGATACGCAGTATTTT,CASSLDGTSADTQYF
-,TRBJ2-7,TRBD1,TRBV7-7,TGTGCCAGCAGCTCCGGACAGGGGCGCGAGCAGTACTTC,CASSSGQGREQYF
-,TRBJ2-1,-,TRBV2,TGTGCCAGCAGCTACAGGAATGGTGAGCAGTTCTTC,CASSYRNGEQFF
-,TRBJ2-5,TRBD1,TRBV5-6,TGTGCCAGCAGCCCGGACAGGGGGCGGGCAGAGACCCAGTACTTC,CASSPDRGRAETQYF
-,TRBJ2-2,-,TRBV9,TGTGCCAGCAGCGTAGACCAGGGAAACACCGGGGAGCTGTTTTTT,CASSVDQGNTGELFF
-,TRBJ2-1,-,TRBV28,TGTGCCAGCACGGGTTTAGGACACCTGGATTCCAATGAGCAGTTCTTC,CASTGLGHLDSNEQFF
-,TRBJ2-3,TRBD2,TRBV4-2,TGTGCCAGCAGCCAAGGGGGAGCGGGAGTGATCACAGATACGCAGTATTTT,CASSQGGAGVITDTQYF
-,TRBJ1-5,TRBD1,TRBV2,TGTGCCAGCAGTGTTAGGACAGGGTACAATCAGCCCCAGCATTTT,CASSVRTGYNQPQHF
once,TRBJ2-5,TRBD2,TRBV5-4,TGTGCCAGCGCCGCGGGGGGTGAGACCCAGTACTTC,CASAAGGETQYF
-,TRBJ2-3,TRBD2,TRBV2,TGTGCCACCAACCCCTTCTCGGCGGGAGTTAGCGATACGCAGTATTTT,CATNPFSAGVSDTQYF
-,TRBJ2-3,-,TRBV25-1,TGTGCCAGCAGTACGCACGGGGTCACAGATACGCAGTATTTT,CASSTHGVTDTQYF
-,TRBJ1-6,-,TRBV7-2,TGTGCCAGCAACCTACCTCTAGGGGGAAGCTCACCCCTCCACTTT,CASNLPLGGSSPLHF
-,TRBJ2-5,-,TRBV6-2/TRBV6-3,TGTGCCAGCAGTTATGGAGGGACTCGAAAAGAGACCCAGTACTTC,CASSYGGTRKETQYF
-,TRBJ2-1,-,TRBV29-1,TGCAGCGCTAGTGGGACTCCTAAATCCTACAATGAGCAGTTCTTC,CSASGTPKSYNEQFF
-,TRBJ2-1,-,TRBV10-3,TGTGCCATCAGCGGTGTTGGCGGGTCCTACAATGAGCAGTTCTTC,CAISGVGGSYNEQFF